This TCR beta chain was observed in a study of blood T cell repertoires in COVID-19. Study-wide context: Two consecutive negative NP/OP PCR tests, clearance, or resolved symptoms defined Cohort 3 recovery. T cells, B-cell-depleted T cells, or PBMCs supplied cDNA or gDNA.

Only one count was recorded for this clone. V trimming: 6 bases; J trimming: 3 bases; junction bases outside the gene matches: 12. This CDR3 has 17 residues. Germline-derived CDR1 and CDR2 are SNHLY and FYNNEI. Individuals drawn from around 24 US areas were roughly 18 to 95 years old. Authors' methods: Counts of nucleated cells, estimated from reference gene primer amplification, were obtained. Clones were read by immunoSEQ multiplex PCR, and TCRdb kept only the in-frame ones, dropping some. V, J and clone size derive from that table, while D and trimming were established from the DNA sequence. The table includes over 250,000 clones, around 90% detected once.

J is TRBJ2-2 and V is TRBV2; 8 bases fit TRBD2. What was sequenced was PBMCs or T cells enriched from blood (not recorded which). This TCR came from an older woman in a cohort exposed to, infected with or recovered from COVID-19 (not recorded which). The CDR3 loop is CASRDLTSGTYTGELFF. The CDR3 region has the DNA TGTGCCAGCAGGGATTTAACTAGCGGAACGTACACCGGGGAGCTGTTTTTT.